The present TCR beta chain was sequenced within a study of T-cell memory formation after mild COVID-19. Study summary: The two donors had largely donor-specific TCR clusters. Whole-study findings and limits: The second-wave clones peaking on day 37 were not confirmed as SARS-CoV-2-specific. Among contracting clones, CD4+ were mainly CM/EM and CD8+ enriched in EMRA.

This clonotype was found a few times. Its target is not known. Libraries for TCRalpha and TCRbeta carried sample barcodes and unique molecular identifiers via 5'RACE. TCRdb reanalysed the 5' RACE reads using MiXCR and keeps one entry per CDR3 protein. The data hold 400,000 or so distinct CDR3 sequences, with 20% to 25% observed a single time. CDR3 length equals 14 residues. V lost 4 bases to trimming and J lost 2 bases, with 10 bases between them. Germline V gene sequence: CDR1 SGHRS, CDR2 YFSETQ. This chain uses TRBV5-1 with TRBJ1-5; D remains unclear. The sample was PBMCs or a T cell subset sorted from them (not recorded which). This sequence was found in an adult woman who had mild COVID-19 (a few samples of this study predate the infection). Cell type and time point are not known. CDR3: CASSHGERNQPQHF. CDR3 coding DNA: TGCGCCAGCAGCCACGGTGAGCGCAATCAGCCCCAGCATTTT.